Listed here is a single T cell receptor beta chain. Its antigen is as yet unknown. The authors sequenced patients whose flow cytometry had shown CD8+CD57+ cell expansion. The patients, all of them, had severe acquired aplastic anemia. This record belongs to a study of CD8+CD57+ T cells in acquired aplastic anemia. Study observations and caveats: The same twenty-nine CD8+ CDR3 sequences occurred in patients and in controls.

Researchers used genomic DNA as the template to profile TCR beta VDJ and CDR3. TCRdb reprocessed the reads with MiXCR, giving one entry per CDR3 protein. The table shows 270,000 or so distinct CDR3 sequences, with 70% to 85% occurring only once. Germline V gives CDR1 SNHLY, CDR2 FYNNEI. This CDR3 spans 14 amino acids. With 8 bases removed from V and 6 bases from J, the gap between germline ends came to 19 bases. The sequencing sample was made of sorted CD4+, CD8+, or CD8+CD57+ T cells (not recorded which) from PBMCs. The rearrangement joins TRBV2 to TRBJ1-1; D uncertain. The receptor was isolated from a human donor with aplastic anemia. The CDR3 DNA reads TGTGCCAGCGGCGTCGGCTGCTCGGGCGCTGAAGCTTTCTTT. Its protein is CASGVGCSGAEAFF.